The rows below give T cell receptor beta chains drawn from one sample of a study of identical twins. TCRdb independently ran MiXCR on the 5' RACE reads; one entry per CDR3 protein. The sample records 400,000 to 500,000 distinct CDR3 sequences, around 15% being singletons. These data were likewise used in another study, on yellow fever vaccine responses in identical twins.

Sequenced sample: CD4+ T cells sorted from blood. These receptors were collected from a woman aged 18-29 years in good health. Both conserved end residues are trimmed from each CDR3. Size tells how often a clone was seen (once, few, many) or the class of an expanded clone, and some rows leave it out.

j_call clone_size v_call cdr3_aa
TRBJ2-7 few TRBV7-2 ASSLVPGFSYEQY
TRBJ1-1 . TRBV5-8 ASSLGQVAF
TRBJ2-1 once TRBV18 ASSLKDSYNEQF
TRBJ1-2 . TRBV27 ASSFRAGIGGYT
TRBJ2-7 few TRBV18 ASSSKAGPYEQY
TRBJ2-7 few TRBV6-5 ASSYRRGPEWGQY
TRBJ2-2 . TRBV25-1 ASSSTQVGLAGGPNTGELF
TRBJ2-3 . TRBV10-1 ASSESRITGRDTQY
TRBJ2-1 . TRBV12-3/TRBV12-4 ASRSGLASNNEQF
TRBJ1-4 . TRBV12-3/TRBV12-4 ASSFGPTNEKLF
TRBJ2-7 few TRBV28 ASSYGKTYEQY
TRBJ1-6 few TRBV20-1 SAAWTAYNNSPLH
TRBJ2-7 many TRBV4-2 ASSEVPPTGVEY
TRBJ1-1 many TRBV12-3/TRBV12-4 ASSLLGQGRAF
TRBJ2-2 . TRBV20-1 SARGTSGGANTGELF
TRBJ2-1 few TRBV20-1 SARASGLAGGYNEQF
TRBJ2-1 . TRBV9 ASSVVPGGPNEQF
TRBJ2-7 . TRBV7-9 ASSLDRGSDEQY
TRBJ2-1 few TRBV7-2 ASSLGITGSNEQF
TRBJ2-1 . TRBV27 ASRSYKGYEQF
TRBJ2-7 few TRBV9 ASSGSRDTGYEQY
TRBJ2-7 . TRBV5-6 ASSRGTSLIWY
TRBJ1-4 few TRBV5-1 ASSLDGTPNEKLF
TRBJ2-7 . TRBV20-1 SARDPGQGPYEQY
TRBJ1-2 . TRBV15 ATSRPGQRHLGG
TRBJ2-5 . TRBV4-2 ASSQEGASGTKTQY
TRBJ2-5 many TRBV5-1 ASSLAGLGETQY